This TCR beta chain was obtained from a study of OX40 agonist ivuxolimab in advanced cancers. Losses at the gene ends were 7 bases for V and 2 bases for J; bases not matched to a gene: 2. CDR3 length: 12 residues. Per the germline V gene, CDR1 is SGHRS and CDR2 is YFSETQ. The method was immunoSEQ multiplex PCR; TCRdb's version includes in-frame clones alone and lacks a portion of them. Counted here are about 35,000 clones, roughly 84% occurring once; the ten biggest clones make up approximately 1.8%. The chain uses TRBV5-1 and TRBJ2-5, with 7 bases that match TRBD1. Here the sequenced sample was CD4+ or CD8+ T cells sorted from blood, taken in a trial of the OX40 agonist ivuxolimab. This clonotype originated in an adult with an advanced solid tumor such as melanoma, head and neck, liver or kidney cancer. CDR3 amino acids: CASPGQQETQYF. The CDR3, as DNA: TGCGCCAGCCCGGGACAGCAAGAGACCCAGTACTTC.